The 17 T cell receptor beta chains given below trace back to one sample, sequenced in a study of PD-1 blockade in mismatch repair-deficient tumors. The data were produced by immunoSEQ multiplex PCR, yet TCRdb's version contains in-frame clones alone and is incomplete. The sample comprises some 70,000 clones, more than 75% of which are singletons, and 5% to 6.5% rests with the top ten. The sample in question was peripheral blood, obtained 2 weeks after starting pembrolizumab. The source of these receptors is an adult with mismatch repair-deficient cancer.

The chain carries TRBV7-3 and TRBJ2-2, with 12 bases identical to TRBD2. The trim removed 7 bases at V and 0 bases at J, leaving 3 bases unmatched. Germline CDR1 is SGHTA and CDR2 is FQGTGA. The CDR3 has 16 residues. The CDR3 region is CASTLAGGTNTGELFF. The CDR3 DNA reads TGTGCCAGCACCCTAGCGGGAGGGACGAACACCGGGGAGCTGTTTTTT.

Written as DNA, the CDR3 is TGTGCCAGCAGCCCGTGGGCGACAGATTACAATGAGCAGTTCTTC. Translating it yields CASSPWATDYNEQFF. The J gene is TRBJ2-1, the V gene TRBV7-2, with D possibly TRBD1 on 5 matching bases. Trimming took off 5 bases at V and 4 bases at J, with 15 bases between the two ends. The CDR3 is made up of 15 amino acids. CDR1 SGHTA and CDR2 FQGNSA come from the germline V gene.

The genes are TRBV27 and TRBJ2-7; weak D call: TRBD2 (6 bases). The CDR3 is 14 residues long. Looked up from germline, CDR1 is MNHEY and CDR2 is SMNVEV (reference sequence). V lost 8 bases and J 2 bases, leaving 16 bases between the germline ends. CDR3 protein: CASGGLSETYEQYF. In nucleotides, the CDR3 is TGTGCCAGCGGGGGACTCTCGGAAACCTACGAGCAGTACTTC.

The chain links TRBV10-3 to TRBJ2-7; a possible D gene is TRBD2 (5 bases). The CDR3 extends over 14 amino acids. Trimming took off 6 bases at V and 2 bases at J, with 14 bases between the two ends. CDR1 is ENHRY, CDR2 SYGVKD, per germline. The CDR3 spells CAIRGSSGPYEQYF. Here the CDR3 DNA reads TGTGCCATCAGAGGTAGCAGCGGTCCCTACGAGCAGTACTTC.

V gene TRBV7-2 combines with J gene TRBJ2-1; 7 bases are a match to TRBD1. This CDR3 has 16 amino acids. V lost 5 bases to trimming and J lost 12 bases; unmatched junction nucleotides: 19. Germline V gives CDR1 SGHTA, CDR2 FQGNSA. The CDR3 protein is CASSLSGDRSRWSQFF. CDR3 DNA sequence: TGTGCCAGCAGCCTGTCCGGGGACAGAAGTAGATGGTCGCAGTTCTTC. Looking up the rest from reference TRBV7-2 and TRBJ2-1 gives the full variable domain: GAGVSQSPSNKVTEKGKDVELRCDPISGHTALYWYRQSLGQGLEFLIYFQGNSAPDKSGLPSDRFSAERTGGSVSTLTIQRTQQEDSAVYLCASSLSGDRSRWSQFFGPGTRLTVL.

The rearrangement joins TRBV6-5 to TRBJ2-6; D is unresolved. The CDR3 has 14 residues. Germline V gene data show CDR1 as MNHEY and CDR2 as SVGAGI. V was shortened by 7 bases and J by 0 bases, with 7 bases between the two germline ends. CDR3 loop: CASTPLSGANVLTF. CDR3 bases: TGTGCCAGCACCCCCCTCTCTGGGGCCAACGTCCTGACTTTC.

The chain combines TRBV6-6 with TRBJ1-2; D is ambiguous. Germline values: CDR1 MNHNY, CDR2 SVGAGI (reference sequence). Trimming took 2 bases from V and 2 from J, leaving 15 bases between them. The CDR3 length is 16 residues. CDR3 sequence: CASSYEREQANYGYTF. CDR3 coding DNA: TGTGCCAGCAGTTACGAGCGGGAGCAAGCCAACTATGGCTACACCTTC.

This clone was recorded a few times. The gene calls are TRBV6-1 and TRBJ2-6; D gene uncertain. The CDR3 consists of 14 residues. CDR1 and CDR2 from the germline V gene are MNHNS and SASEGT. The V end was cut by 4 bases, the J end by 2 bases, with 6 bases between. The CDR3 sequence is CASSGGAGANVLTF. In DNA, the CDR3 is TGTGCCAGCAGTGGTGGGGCTGGGGCCAACGTCCTGACTTTC.

The chain couples TRBV7-2 to TRBJ2-3; a weak D match, TRBD2 (5 bases). This CDR3 has 11 residues. The V gene lost 4 bases and the J gene lost 11 bases, with 10 bases spanning the gap. Germline loops: CDR1 SGHTA, CDR2 FQGNSA. Here the CDR3 DNA reads TGTGCCAGCAGCTCGGACGGGGTGCAGTATTTT. Residues: CASSSDGVQYF.

This chain links TRBV5-6 with TRBJ2-4, with 7 bases fitting TRBD1. Germline V gene sequence: CDR1 SGHDT, CDR2 YYEEEE. Trimming at V came to 4 bases and at J to 0 bases, leaving 4 bases not matched to a gene. The CDR3 runs to 15 residues. CDR3 sequence: CASSAGTAAKNIQYF. CDR3 in DNA: TGTGCCAGCAGCGCCGGGACAGCAGCCAAAAACATTCAGTACTTC.

This chain connects TRBV20-1 to TRBJ2-5, with unresolved D. The CDR3 has 11 amino acids. The germline V gene encodes CDR1 DFQATT and CDR2 SNEGSKA (reference sequence). The germline V and J ends were trimmed by 1 base and 4 bases, with 4 bases remaining between them. This CDR3 is CSARVPETQYF. The CDR3 region has the DNA TGCAGTGCTAGAGTCCCAGAGACCCAGTACTTC.

The chain carries TRBV6-5 and TRBJ2-7, with D perhaps matching TRBD2 (5 bases). The CDR3 covers 13 residues. Per germline, CDR1 MNHEY and CDR2 SVGAGI. The V and J ends lost 4 bases and 12 bases respectively, with 19 bases between them. CDR3 in amino acids: CASSSQLGYPMYF. The CDR3 nucleotides are TGTGCCAGCAGTTCCCAACTAGGCTATCCGATGTACTTC.

CDR3 DNA: TGTGCCAGCAGCGCGACAGGGGGCCAAGAGACCCAGTACTTC. Residues: CASSATGGQETQYF. The V and J genes are TRBV5-6 and TRBJ2-5; 9 positions match TRBD1. CDR1 and CDR2 (germline): SGHDT, YYEEEE. Trimming at V came to 4 bases and at J to 1 base, leaving 2 bases not matched to a gene. This CDR3 spans 14 amino acids. The full variable domain, completed using reference TRBV5-6 and TRBJ2-5, is DAGVTQSPTHLIKTRGQQVTLRCSPKSGHDTVSWYQQALGQGPQFIFQYYEEEERQRGNFPDRFSGHQFPNYSSELNVNALLLGDSALYLCASSATGGQETQYFGPGTRLLVL.

The V call is TRBV6-4, the J call TRBJ1-1; D is uncertain. This CDR3 spans 14 amino acids. From germline, CDR1 is MRHNA and CDR2 SNTAGT. The V and J ends lost 6 bases and 1 base respectively, with 12 bases between them. This CDR3 is CASRTTPANTEAFF. The CDR3 DNA follows: TGTGCCAGCAGAACGACACCCGCGAACACTGAAGCTTTCTTT.

The chain combines TRBV2 with TRBJ2-3; D assignment may be TRBD1 or TRBD2 (5 bases each). This CDR3 spans 15 amino acids. V was shortened by 1 base and J by 4 bases, with 12 bases between the two germline ends. In germline, CDR1 is SNHLY, CDR2 FYNNEI. Here the CDR3 DNA reads TGTGCCAGCAGTGAAGGCTTAAGGGACGCAGATACGCAGTATTTT. It codes for CASSEGLRDADTQYF. Filled out from reference TRBV2 and TRBJ2-3, the complete variable domain reads EPEVTQTPSHQVTQMGQEVILRCVPISNHLYFYWYRQILGQKVEFLVSFYNNEISEKSEIFDDQFSVERPDGSNFTLKIRSTKLEDSAMYFCASSEGLRDADTQYFGPGTRLTVL.

This clone was observed at least ten times. The genes are TRBV4-3 and TRBJ2-1; D possibly corresponds to TRBD2 (5 bases). This CDR3 spans 15 amino acids. The germline CDR1 and CDR2 sequences are LGHNA and YSLEER. The germline V and J ends were trimmed by 0 bases and 8 bases, with 14 bases remaining between them. For the CDR3, the DNA is TGCGCCAGCAGCCAAGAATCCGAAGCTAGCTATGAGCAGTTCTTC. Its protein product is CASSQESEASYEQFF.

This clone was detected ten times or more. This sample includes further DNA sequences coding for the same CDR3. The gene calls are TRBV19 and TRBJ2-7; TRBD1 aligns across 10 bases. There are 14 residues in the CDR3. Losses at the gene ends were 3 bases for V and 6 bases for J; bases not matched to a gene: 5. CDR1 and CDR2 from the germline V gene are LNHDA and SQIVND (reference sequence). The CDR3 coding sequence is TGTGCCAGTAGTATGGGGACAGGGGCCGGCGAGCAGTACTTC. This codes for CASSMGTGAGEQYF.